The 6 T cell receptor beta chains below were found in one sample sequenced in a study of regulatory T cells in long-lasting Graves disease. Sequencing libraries for TCR beta were prepared with iRepertoire HTBI primers and Arm-PCR of CDR3 regions. MiXCR, applied by TCRdb to the multiplex PCR reads, yields one record per CDR3 protein. This table has roughly 610,000 distinct CDR3 sequences, 15% to 20% appearing once. Regarding time point: newly diagnosed GD, antithyroid drugs for less than 3 months. There was RNA extracted from PBMCs, and the TCR library was made from it. The data were also submitted as part of a second study, on T cells in Graves' hyperthyroidism and ophthalmopathy.

The source was peripheral blood mononuclear cells (PBMCs), collected at new diagnosis, from a patient treated with antithyroid drugs. These receptors originate from a woman aged 25 to 39 with Graves disease.

Notes on this clonotype: This may be a read error, as it is one base from a much larger clone. CDR3 nucleotides: TGCAGTGCTAAGGTTCCAGAGGTGGGTAATGAAAAACTGTTTTTT. Its translation is CSAKVPEVGNEKLFF. J is TRBJ1-4 and V is TRBV20-1, with unresolved D. Germline CDR1 and CDR2: DFQATT and SNEGSKA (reference sequence). V lost 4 bases and J 4 bases, leaving 16 bases between the germline ends. CDR3 length: 15 residues.

There are many counts of this clonotype. The V gene is TRBV2, the J gene TRBJ2-7; no firm D call. CDR1 and CDR2 (germline): SNHLY, FYNNEI. V was cut by 3 bases and J by 3 bases, with 9 bases left in between. The CDR3 is made up of 13 amino acids. The CDR3 nucleotides are TGTGCCAGCAGTGATGGGGTGATCTACGAGCAGTACTTC. Translating gives CASSDGVIYEQYF.

This clonotype was counted at least ten times. The genes are TRBV12-3 or TRBV12-4 and TRBJ1-2, with 8 positions matching TRBD1. CDR3 length equals 13 residues. V lost 7 bases to trimming and J lost 7 bases; unmatched junction nucleotides: 8. CDR3: CASKPTGGRGYTF. The DNA of the CDR3 is TGTGCCAGCAAGCCTACAGGGGGACGTGGCTACACCTTC.

The J gene is TRBJ1-4, the V gene TRBV5-6; D remains ambiguous. Germline V gene data show CDR1 as SGHDT and CDR2 as YYEEEE. Trimming removed 2 bases at V and 8 bases at J, with 7 bases between. CDR3 size: 12 residues. The CDR3 DNA follows: TGTGCCAGCAGCTTAACGACAGAAAAACTGTTTTTT. Protein sequence: CASSLTTEKLFF. Together with reference TRBV5-6 and TRBJ1-4, the CDR3 gives the full variable domain: DAGVTQSPTHLIKTRGQQVTLRCSPKSGHDTVSWYQQALGQGPQFIFQYYEEEERQRGNFPDRFSGHQFPNYSSELNVNALLLGDSALYLCASSLTTEKLFFGSGTQLSVL.

This clonotype was recorded a few times. This sequence joins TRBV20-1 and TRBJ2-5; D may be TRBD2 (6 bases). V was pared by 5 bases and J by 2 bases, with 15 bases between. CDR1 is DFQATT and CDR2 is SNEGSKA in the germline V gene (reference sequence). The CDR3 is made up of 14 amino acids. The DNA for the CDR3 is TGCAGTGCTGATCGCGGGACCCTACAAGAGACCCAGTACTTC. Residues: CSADRGTLQETQYF.

The sample holds a few counts of this clonotype. This chain links TRBV6-2 or TRBV6-3 with TRBJ2-7; a possible D gene is TRBD1 (5 bases). Germline CDR1 and CDR2: MNHEY and SVGEGT. The CDR3 sequence is 12 residues long. The V and J ends lost 10 bases and 1 base respectively, with 11 bases between them. The CDR3 region is CATETESYEQYF. For the CDR3, the DNA is TGTGCCACCGAGACAGAATCCTACGAGCAGTACTTC.